This TCR beta chain was documented in a study of blood T cell repertoires in COVID-19. Across the whole study: Donors in the United States, Italy and Spain gave samples during acute or convalescent COVID-19.

Germline V gives CDR1 MNHNY, CDR2 SVGAGI (reference sequence). This CDR3 is built from 14 residues. Trimming removed 8 bases at V and 6 bases at J, with 19 bases between. This clone was seen just once. Assay used: immunoSEQ multiplex PCR; TCRdb lists only in-frame clones, some missing. The sample has more than 110,000 clones; around 83% are singletons. The chain joins TRBV6-6 to TRBJ1-2, with a tentative D call TRBD1 (6 bases). The receptor's source is a woman at least 80 years old with acute or convalescent COVID-19. Sequencing was performed on peripheral blood. The CDR3: CASRGPNRADGYTF. For the CDR3, the DNA is TGTGCCAGCCGAGGACCAAACAGGGCGGATGGCTACACCTTC.